Here is one TCR beta chain with its context. The CDR3 runs 16 residues. The V and J ends lost 2 bases and 0 bases respectively, with 11 bases between them. Germline V lookup: CDR1 SNHLY, CDR2 FYNNEI. This sample was included in a study of identical twins' blood T cells. Three pairs of healthy female monozygous twins were the donors. TCRdb re-called the 5' RACE reads through MiXCR, storing one row per CDR3 protein. The top ten hold 5.5% to 7% of the sample, which has fewer than 450,000 distinct CDR3 sequences, about 28% seen once. The sequenced sample was PBMCs. This TCR was sampled from a woman aged 18 to 55 in good health. This sequence joins TRBV2 and TRBJ2-1; D is unclear. CDR3 sequence reads: CASSEWYYSSYNEQFF. CDR3 DNA sequence: TGTGCCAGCAGTGAATGGTATTACTCCTCCTACAATGAGCAGTTCTTC.